Each of the 29 T cell receptor beta chains below was sequenced from the same sample in a study of T cells after yellow fever vaccination (dated by TCRdb to 2018 to 2020). Library preparation employed 5' RACE. Sequencing was carried out with an Illumina HiSeq 2500. The public reads were reanalyzed by TCRdb: fastp trimming at Q25, MiXCR alignment, in-frame beta chains only. Duplicate CDR3 protein sequences are folded into a single record with the most common DNA and genes. Across this sample there are around 140,000 distinct CDR3 sequences, with 7.7% seen only once. About 0.73% of the sample comes from the top ten. Sample treatment or condition, as interpreted from the label and publication: live attenuated yellow fever vaccine strain. The sequenced sample was CD4+ T cells sorted from PBMCs, obtained 5 days after the yellow fever booster vaccination. These TCRs come from a man younger than 45 who received the YFV17D yellow fever vaccine.

This clonotype showed up many times. The rearrangement uses TRBV5-1 and TRBJ2-7; 8 positions agree with TRBD2. The CDR3 extends over 15 amino acids. The germline CDR1 and CDR2 sequences are SGHRS and YFSETQ. V shed 3 bases, J shed 0 bases, and the junction held 5 bases outside the gene matches. CDR3 loop: CASSSSGTSSYEQYF. The CDR3 DNA reads TGCGCCAGCAGCTCCTCCGGGACTAGCTCCTACGAGCAGTACTTC.

This clonotype was counted only a few times. This chain joins TRBV7-2 and TRBJ2-3; possible D gene TRBD2, 5 bases. The V end was cut by 7 bases, the J end by 4 bases, with 12 bases between. Germline V lookup: CDR1 SGHTA, CDR2 FQGNSA. The CDR3 extends over 13 amino acids. CDR3 region: CASTEGAADTQYF. The CDR3 bases are TGTGCCAGCACTGAGGGCGCCGCAGATACGCAGTATTTT.

In the case of this clonotype: A read error may explain this, as a much larger clone is one base away. This chain links TRBV25-1 with TRBJ2-3; no firm D call. CDR3 length equals 15 residues. Trimming removed 3 bases from V and 2 bases from J, with 12 bases in between. Germline V lookup: CDR1 MGHDK, CDR2 SYGVNS. CDR3 bases: TGTGCCAGCAGTGATTCTTACAGCCCCACAGATACGCAGTATTTT. Residues: CASSDSYSPTDTQYF.

Ten or more counts support this clonotype. V and J are TRBV29-1 and TRBJ2-3, with 9 bases aligning to TRBD2. V shed 4 bases and J 0 bases; nucleotides not matched to a gene: 11. This CDR3 region has 17 residues. Germline V lookup: CDR1 SQVTM, CDR2 ANQGSEA. The DNA for the CDR3 is TGCAGCGTTGTCGCGCCTATAGCGGGAGTAAGCACAGATACGCAGTATTTT. Translation: CSVVAPIAGVSTDTQYF.

This clonotype was observed at least ten times. One end of the junction fails to match germline, which may point to a read error. The genes are TRBV10-3 and TRBJ2-7; 7 positions agree with TRBD1. The CDR3 runs 14 residues. Germline values: CDR1 ENHRY, CDR2 SYGVKD. CDR3 in amino acids: CAIRMDRTSSEQYF. For the CDR3, the DNA is TGTGCCATCAGGATGGACAGGACCTCCTCCGAGCAGTACTTC.

This clonotype occurred many times. The chain couples TRBV5-1 to TRBJ2-3; weak D call: TRBD2 (5 bases). CDR1 is SGHRS and CDR2 is YFSETQ in the germline V gene. The germline V and J ends were trimmed by 0 bases and 1 base, with 6 bases remaining between them. CDR3 length equals 14 residues. The CDR3, as DNA: TGCGCCAGCAGCTTGGCAGCGGGCACAGATACGCAGTATTTT. Translating it yields CASSLAAGTDTQYF.

This clonotype was recorded at least ten times. The rearrangement uses TRBV7-9 and TRBJ2-2; D is ambiguous. Per the germline V gene, CDR1 is SEHNR and CDR2 is FQNEAQ (reference sequence). The CDR3 covers 14 residues. V lost 0 bases, J lost 4 bases, and 6 bases lay in between. CDR3: CASSLASGTGELFF. The CDR3 DNA is TGTGCCAGCAGCTTAGCGTCGGGCACCGGGGAGCTGTTTTTT. The full variable domain, completed using reference TRBV7-9 and TRBJ2-2, is DTGVSQNPRHKITKRGQNVTFRCDPISEHNRLYWYRQTLGQGPEFLTYFQNEAQLEKSRLLSDRFSAERPKGSFSTLEIQRTEQGDSAMYLCASSLASGTGELFFGEGSRLTVL.

The rearrangement links TRBV20-1 to TRBJ2-2; perhaps TRBD1 as D (6 bases). V lost 2 bases, J lost 3 bases, and 13 bases lay in between. CDR1 and CDR2 from the germline V gene are DFQATT and SNEGSKA (reference sequence). CDR3 length: 15 residues. The CDR3 bases are TGCAGTGCTAGAAGGACAGAAACTTACACCGGGGAGCTGTTTTTT. Amino acids: CSARRTETYTGELFF.

Note on this clonotype: A much larger clonotype is one base distant, so this may be a read error. The chain employs TRBV12-3 or TRBV12-4 and TRBJ2-1, with TRBD2 as a possible D gene (5 bases). The CDR3 consists of 15 residues. The CDR3 loop is CASSSDSYTYNEQLF. CDR3 DNA sequence: TGTGCCAGCAGTTCGGACTCCTACACCTACAATGAGCAGCTCTTC.

This clonotype was counted many times. V is TRBV6-1 and J is TRBJ2-7; the D is unclear. CDR3 length equals 13 residues. Trimming took off 4 bases at V and 2 bases at J, with 9 bases between the two ends. The germline gives CDR1 MNHNS, CDR2 SASEGT. The DNA for the CDR3 is TGTGCCAGCAGTGTAAGGGATACCTACGAGCAGTACTTC. It translates to CASSVRDTYEQYF.

This clonotype was picked up many times. This chain connects TRBV3-1 to TRBJ2-7, with D unresolved. The V and J ends lost 2 bases and 7 bases respectively, with 9 bases between them. CDR1 is LGHDT and CDR2 is YNNKEL in the germline V gene (reference sequence). CDR3 size: 12 residues. The CDR3 nucleotides are TGTGCCAGCAGCCAAACACTCGGGGAGCAGTACTTC. It yields the protein CASSQTLGEQYF.

This clonotype was seen once. This may arise from a read error, as a much more abundant clone is one base away. The chain combines TRBV5-1 with TRBJ2-3; 8 bases line up with TRBD1. The V and J ends lost 4 bases and 10 bases, in that order; junction bases with no gene match: 5. The germline CDR1 and CDR2 sequences are SGHRS and YFSETQ. The CDR3 extends over 12 amino acids. CDR3 in amino acids: CASSEGTGAQYF. Here the CDR3 DNA reads TGCGCCAGCAGCGAAGGGACAGGTGCGCAGTATTTT.

This clonotype was counted ten times or more. V gene TRBV20-1 combines with J gene TRBJ2-6; no firm D call. This CDR3 spans 14 amino acids. The germline V gene has CDR1 DFQATT and CDR2 SNEGSKA (reference sequence). V was shortened by 0 bases and J by 1 base, with 4 bases between the two germline ends. This CDR3 is CSAREGSGANVLTF. The CDR3 coding sequence is TGCAGTGCTAGAGAAGGGTCTGGGGCCAACGTCCTGACTTTC.

This clonotype was found many times. The chain employs TRBV12-3 or TRBV12-4 and TRBJ2-1, with D unclear. Between the trimmed V and J ends, which lost 1 base and 11 bases, there was a span of 9 bases. The CDR3 runs 12 residues. DNA of the CDR3: TGTGCCAGCAGTTTAGTCGGTACCAAGCAGTTCTTC. Its translation is CASSLVGTKQFF.

This clonotype came up many times. This chain links TRBV20-1 with TRBJ2-3; D might be TRBD1 (5 bases). The germline V gene encodes CDR1 DFQATT and CDR2 SNEGSKA (reference sequence). V was shortened by 5 bases and J by 0 bases, with 12 bases between the two germline ends. The CDR3 consists of 14 residues. The CDR3: CSAPTGRSTDTQYF. CDR3 DNA sequence: TGCAGTGCTCCTACAGGACGTAGCACAGATACGCAGTATTTT.

This clonotype was observed many times. The V and J genes are TRBV12-5 and TRBJ1-6; TRBD1 aligns across 7 bases. V shed 2 bases and J 9 bases; nucleotides not matched to a gene: 7. Germline values: CDR1 LGHNT, CDR2 FRNRAP. This CDR3 has 15 residues. CDR3 sequence (DNA): TGTGCTAGTGGTTTGCCGGACAGGTTTTCTTCACCCCTCCACTTT. Its translation: CASGLPDRFSSPLHF.

This clonotype was counted at least ten times. The rearrangement links TRBV29-1 to TRBJ2-7, with D tentatively TRBD2 (5 bases). The CDR3 extends over 10 amino acids. The germline V and J ends were trimmed by 5 bases and 9 bases, with 11 bases remaining between them. Per germline, CDR1 SQVTM and CDR2 ANQGSEA. DNA of the CDR3: TGCAGCGTTTTTCAGGAGGTGCAGTACTTC. Translation gives CSVFQEVQYF.

This clonotype was seen many times. This sequence joins TRBV3-1 and TRBJ2-5; no definite D call. This CDR3 comprises 16 residues. CDR1 and CDR2 (germline): LGHDT, YNNKEL (reference sequence). V lost 0 bases, J lost 0 bases, and 11 bases lay in between. CDR3 nucleotide sequence: TGTGCCAGCAGCCAAGAACGGGTCCGGAACCAAGAGACCCAGTACTTC. The encoded protein is CASSQERVRNQETQYF.

This clonotype was detected ten times or more. The rearrangement joins TRBV18 to TRBJ2-7, with 8 bases matching TRBD2. V gave up 4 bases and J gave up 7 bases; unmatched junction bases: 6. This CDR3 is 13 amino acids long. Germline-derived CDR1 and CDR2 are KGHSH and LQKENI. In DNA form, the CDR3 reads TGTGCCAGCTCACAGGGACTAGAAGGGGAGCAGTACTTC. Its protein is CASSQGLEGEQYF.

The sample holds many counts of this clonotype. The chain employs TRBV28 and TRBJ2-6; D may be TRBD2 (6 bases). Trimming pared 6 bases from V and 2 bases from J, leaving 11 bases between. This CDR3 has 15 residues. In germline, CDR1 is MDHEN, CDR2 SYDVKM. CDR3 DNA: TGTGCCAGCAGCCGGACGGGGGCTGGGGCCAACGTCCTGACTTTC. Encoded protein: CASSRTGAGANVLTF.

This clonotype was seen repeatedly, ten times or more. This sequence joins TRBV3-1 and TRBJ2-1; 7 nucleotides agree with TRBD1. V lost 1 base, J lost 3 bases, and 3 bases stayed unmatched. Germline V CDR1 and CDR2: LGHDT, YNNKEL (reference sequence). CDR3 size: 15 residues. CDR3 sequence: CASSQAGQDYNEQFF. For the CDR3, the DNA is TGTGCCAGCAGCCAAGCTGGACAGGACTACAATGAGCAGTTCTTC.

In this sample, this clonotype turned up many times. This chain links TRBV5-1 with TRBJ2-3; perhaps TRBD1 as D (6 bases). The CDR3 consists of 14 residues. V was pared by 4 bases and J by 2 bases, with 11 bases between. Germline V gene data show CDR1 as SGHRS and CDR2 as YFSETQ. For the CDR3, the DNA is TGCGCCAGCAGCCCGGACAGCCCCACAGATACGCAGTATTTT. Protein: CASSPDSPTDTQYF.

This clonotype has ten or more counts. V usage is TRBV10-3 and J usage is TRBJ2-3, with D uncertain. V lost 6 bases and J 4 bases, leaving 11 bases between the germline ends. Germline CDR1 and CDR2: ENHRY and SYGVKD. The CDR3 runs to 13 residues. The CDR3 is CAISDPPPDTQYF. The CDR3, as DNA: TGTGCCATCAGCGATCCCCCCCCAGATACGCAGTATTTT.

Ten or more counts support this clonotype. The J gene is TRBJ2-2, the V gene TRBV5-4; no definite D call. CDR1 and CDR2 from the germline V gene are SGHNT and YYREEE (reference sequence). This CDR3 has 14 residues. V shed 4 bases and J shed 7 bases, with 14 bases lying between them. CDR3 amino acids: CASSRPASGGELFF. CDR3 nucleotide sequence: TGTGCCAGCAGCCGCCCCGCAAGTGGCGGGGAGCTGTTTTTT.

This clonotype was found many times. The rearrangement joins TRBV29-1 to TRBJ2-7; D unclear. This CDR3 has 12 residues. The V end was cut by 7 bases, the J end by 4 bases, with 14 bases between. Germline CDR1 and CDR2: SQVTM and ANQGSEA. The CDR3 region is CSAGGKSYEQYF. Here the CDR3 DNA reads TGCAGCGCCGGTGGGAAGAGTTACGAGCAGTACTTC.

There are many counts of this clonotype. V gene TRBV20-1 combines with J gene TRBJ2-7; tentative D call: TRBD2 (6 bases). Trimming shortened V by 5 bases and J by 3 bases, and 11 bases separated the two germline ends. The CDR3 is 12 residues long. Germline V gives CDR1 DFQATT, CDR2 SNEGSKA (reference sequence). Here the CDR3 DNA reads TGCAGTGCTGGACTACAGGACTACGAGCAGTACTTC. It codes for CSAGLQDYEQYF.

This clonotype has at least ten counts. The gene calls are TRBV5-5 and TRBJ2-2; TRBD2 might be the D (6 bases). The germline CDR1 and CDR2 sequences are SGHKS and YYEKEE (reference sequence). The CDR3 is 17 residues long. V was trimmed by 1 base and J by 3 bases, leaving 16 bases between them. The CDR3 DNA reads as TGTGCCAGCAGCTTGTATTCCGGGAGTCGCGACACCGGGGAGCTGTTTTTT. It encodes CASSLYSGSRDTGELFF.

This clonotype was detected a few times. The chain is built from TRBV5-6 and TRBJ1-5; D is ambiguous. V lost 2 bases and J lost 3, with 12 bases in between. The CDR3 is made up of 15 amino acids. CDR1 SGHDT and CDR2 YYEEEE come from the germline V gene. The CDR3 coding sequence is TGTGCCAGCAGCTTTTGGGGATTGATCAATCAGCCCCAGCATTTT. It codes for CASSFWGLINQPQHF.

This clonotype appeared many times. This chain connects TRBV19 to TRBJ1-5; D uncertain. The CDR3 contains 14 residues. The V and J ends lost 3 bases and 9 bases respectively, with 15 bases between them. Germline assignment: CDR1 LNHDA and CDR2 SQIVND (reference sequence). In DNA, the CDR3 is TGTGCCAGTAGTATCGGTCACAGCACGGGGCCCCAGCATTTT. Encoded protein: CASSIGHSTGPQHF.